These T cell receptor beta chains were read from a single sample in a study of CD8 T cells in ankylosing spondylitis. A single record per CDR3 protein comes from TCRdb applying MiXCR to the 5' RACE reads. The sample shows around 330,000 distinct CDR3 sequences, around a tenth of them seen only once. The material sequenced was blood, either unsorted or a sorted T cell fraction (not recorded which). Every receptor here comes from a female donor with ankylosing spondylitis or in good health (not recorded which). The CDR3 runs from the conserved cysteine through the conserved F or W. The D gene is left open where the match is weak. Not all rows give a size; the values are once, few, many and, for expanded clones, a class.

NA,NA,TRBJ2-3,TRBV20-1,CSVPMGGGTDTQYF,TGCAGTGTCCCCATGGGCGGGGGCACAGATACGCAGTATTTT
many,NA,TRBJ1-1,TRBV5-1,CASSLGGRMFTEAFF,TGCGCCAGCAGCTTGGGTGGCAGGATGTTCACTGAAGCTTTCTTT
many,NA,TRBJ2-3,TRBV12-3/TRBV12-4,CAISMNTDTQYF,TGCGCGATATCCATGAACACAGATACGCAGTATTTT
NA,TRBD2,TRBJ2-3,TRBV9,CASSLAGLASTDTQYF,TGTGCCAGCAGCTTAGCCGGACTAGCAAGCACAGATACGCAGTATTTT
NA,NA,TRBJ1-1,TRBV10-2,CASSEERTVAFF,TGCGCCAGCAGTGAGGAACGTACCGTAGCTTTCTTT
NA,TRBD1,TRBJ1-6,TRBV5-6,CASRTGVKDSPLHF,TGTGCCAGCAGAACAGGGGTGAAGGATTCACCCCTCCACTTT
many,TRBD2,TRBJ2-3,TRBV5-4,CASSSRSLAGGTDTQYF,TGTGCCAGCAGCTCCCGGTCCTTAGCGGGGGGAACAGATACGCAGTATTTT
NA,NA,TRBJ2-7,TRBV29-1,CSVKTDLYEQYF,TGCAGCGTTAAAACGGACCTCTACGAGCAGTACTTC
many,NA,TRBJ2-3,TRBV18,CASSLAQGRTDTQYF,TGTGCCAGCTCACTAGCACAGGGTCGAACAGATACGCAGTATTTT
NA,NA,TRBJ2-1,TRBV20-1,CSAPADLNSYNEQFF,TGCAGTGCCCCAGCGGACCTTAACTCCTACAATGAGCAGTTCTTC
many,TRBD1,TRBJ1-5,TRBV12-3/TRBV12-4,CASSSRDRVGQPQHF,TGTGCCAGCAGTTCCCGGGACAGGGTCGGTCAGCCCCAGCATTTT
many,NA,TRBJ2-7,TRBV18,CASSPLASEQYF,TGTGCCAGCTCACCCCTAGCTTCCGAGCAGTACTTC
many,NA,TRBJ2-3,TRBV7-3,CASSSELARVDTQYF,TGTGCCAGCAGCTCAGAGCTAGCGCGAGTAGATACGCAGTATTTT
NA,TRBD1,TRBJ1-2,TRBV6-1,CASSLRQGVENYGYTF,TGTGCCAGCAGTCTCCGACAGGGTGTAGAAAACTATGGCTACACCTTC
NA,NA,TRBJ2-3,TRBV7-3,CASSPTSRSTDTQYF,TGTGCCAGCAGCCCTACAAGCAGATCCACAGATACGCAGTATTTT
many,NA,TRBJ2-1,TRBV6-4,CASSAGVVPHNEQFF,TGTGCCAGCAGCGCAGGGGTAGTACCGCACAATGAGCAGTTCTTC
many,NA,TRBJ2-3,TRBV20-1,CSAGDPLNTQYF,TGCAGTGCCGGCGACCCCCTAAATACGCAGTATTTT
many,TRBD2,TRBJ2-3,TRBV10-3,CAIQLAGTDTQYF,TGTGCCATCCAACTAGCGGGGACCGATACGCAGTATTTT
many,NA,TRBJ1-1,TRBV12-3/TRBV12-4,CASSLAGGNTEAFF,TGTGCCAGCAGCTTAGCTGGAGGGAACACTGAAGCTTTCTTT
many,NA,TRBJ1-4,TRBV20-1,CSARKQGSGEKLFF,TGCAGTGCTAGGAAACAGGGAAGCGGGGAAAAACTGTTTTTT
few,NA,TRBJ2-3,TRBV4-2,CASSRDFVGTDTQYF,TGTGCCAGCAGCCGAGACTTTGTCGGCACAGATACGCAGTATTTT
many,NA,TRBJ2-7,TRBV20-1,CSAFLRRALSYEQYF,TGCAGTGCCTTCCTGAGAAGGGCCCTCTCCTACGAGCAGTACTTC
NA,NA,TRBJ1-2,TRBV2,CASSNRDIIFEYGYTF,TGTGCCAGCAGTAACCGGGACATCATATTTGAATATGGCTACACCTTC
NA,NA,TRBJ1-2,TRBV20-1,CSARDPGPQKAYYGYTF,TGCAGTGCTAGAGATCCGGGTCCGCAGAAAGCCTACTATGGCTACACCTTC
NA,NA,TRBJ1-2,TRBV12-3/TRBV12-4,CASTPLGARLGYTF,TGTGCCAGCACCCCTTTAGGGGCTAGGCTTGGCTACACCTTC
many,NA,TRBJ2-3,TRBV5-6,CASSLGVAGTDTQYF,TGTGCCAGCAGCTTAGGGGTAGCGGGCACAGATACGCAGTATTTT
few,NA,TRBJ1-3,TRBV12-3/TRBV12-4,CASSFRQGAGNTIYF,TGTGCCAGCAGTTTCCGCCAGGGAGCTGGAAACACCATATATTTT
NA,TRBD1,TRBJ2-4,TRBV5-6,CASSDAQGAPAKNIQYF,TGTGCCAGCAGCGACGCCCAGGGGGCGCCGGCCAAAAACATTCAGTACTTC
many,NA,TRBJ2-3,TRBV28,CASTESGPSTDTQYF,TGTGCCAGCACCGAAAGCGGACCTAGCACAGATACGCAGTATTTT
NA,NA,TRBJ2-1,TRBV28,CASTTNHNEQFF,TGTGCCAGCACGACAAATCACAATGAGCAGTTCTTC
medium-sized,NA,TRBJ1-2,TRBV7-2,CASSYKSGTTIYGYTF,TGTGCCAGCAGCTATAAATCCGGGACGACCATCTATGGCTACACCTTC
many,NA,TRBJ1-1,TRBV10-3,CAIRLDRMNTEAFF,TGTGCCATCAGATTGGACAGAATGAACACTGAAGCTTTCTTT
many,NA,TRBJ2-2,TRBV20-1,CSASPMGPGELFF,TGCAGTGCTAGTCCGATGGGGCCCGGGGAGCTGTTTTTT
few,TRBD2,TRBJ2-3,TRBV7-9,CASSFSAGLPSTDTQYF,TGTGCCAGCAGCTTTTCAGCGGGGCTTCCTAGCACAGATACGCAGTATTTT
many,NA,TRBJ1-5,TRBV2,CAGCTNRDQPQHF,TGTGCCGGCTGCACCAATCGGGATCAGCCCCAGCATTTT
few,NA,TRBJ2-3,TRBV4-2,CASSQGSLGILDTQYF,TGTGCCAGCAGCCAAGGTTCCCTAGGTATTTTGGATACGCAGTATTTT
many,NA,TRBJ1-3,TRBV10-3,CAIQGSGNTIYF,TGTGCCATACAGGGCTCTGGAAACACCATATATTTT
many,NA,TRBJ1-1,TRBV20-1,CAGPSNTEAFF,TGCGCAGGTCCTTCGAACACTGAAGCTTTCTTT
many,NA,TRBJ2-7,TRBV18,CASSPEVGDLSEQYF,TGTGCCAGCTCACCAGAGGTGGGTGACCTTTCCGAGCAGTACTTC
many,NA,TRBJ2-1,TRBV12-3/TRBV12-4,CASSAQLDGNEQFF,TGTGCCAGCAGTGCCCAACTAGATGGAAATGAGCAGTTCTTC
many,NA,TRBJ2-4,TRBV20-1,CSATPVASKNIQYF,TGCAGTGCTACTCCCGTAGCATCCAAAAACATTCAGTACTTC
NA,TRBD1,TRBJ2-5,TRBV28,CASSPGQGLETQYF,TGTGCCAGCAGTCCTGGACAGGGATTAGAGACCCAGTACTTC
NA,NA,TRBJ2-7,TRBV27,CASSFRESYEQYF,TGTGCCAGCAGTTTCAGGGAATCCTACGAGCAGTACTTC
few,NA,TRBJ2-7,TRBV20-1,CSARKPPGEQYF,TGCAGTGCTAGAAAGCCCCCTGGCGAGCAGTACTTC
NA,TRBD1,TRBJ1-4,TRBV2,CASSENQGASTNEKLFF,TGTGCCAGCAGTGAAAACCAGGGGGCGTCAACTAATGAAAAACTGTTTTTT
few,NA,TRBJ2-1,TRBV2,CASSQTPLTYNEQFF,TGTGCCAGCAGTCAGACTCCTCTCACCTACAATGAGCAGTTCTTC
many,TRBD2,TRBJ2-1,TRBV24-1,CATGTSGREGEQFF,TGTGCCACCGGGACTAGCGGGAGAGAGGGCGAGCAGTTCTTC
many,NA,TRBJ1-5,TRBV5-1,CASSLDPTSNQPQHF,TGCGCCAGCAGCTTGGACCCTACAAGCAATCAGCCCCAGCATTTT
many,NA,TRBJ1-3,TRBV12-3/TRBV12-4,CASSSPIGNTIYF,TGTGCCAGCAGTTCCCCCATCGGAAACACCATATATTTT
NA,NA,TRBJ1-1,TRBV20-1,CSASPGTTLGEAFF,TGCAGTGCTTCACCCGGGACAACCCTTGGGGAAGCTTTCTTT